This is a list of T cell receptor beta chains from one sample in a study of T cells in localized non-small cell lung cancer. Using immunoSEQ multiplex PCR, the repertoire was profiled, and TCRdb retains in-frame clones only, with some absent. The sample holds tens of thousands of clones, approximately 84% seen once. The sequencing used peripheral blood, collected before any cancer treatment. The receptor source for this set is a male donor aged 60 or older with stage I squamous cell lung carcinoma. Both conserved end residues are trimmed from each CDR3. The D gene is left open where the match is weak. Expanded clones are given a class, and other clones once, few, many or no size at all.

V gene | clone size | CDR3 length | D gene | CDR3 protein
TRBV5-6 | NA | 13 | TRBD1 | ASSLDPGGNYGYT
TRBV7-8 | NA | 14 | NA | ASSQSQDSYKEALH
TRBV10-2 | NA | 14 | NA | ASSESAGYGKNIQY
TRBV19 | once | 14 | NA | ASSIDLALSTDTQY
TRBV7-2 | NA | 10 | NA | ASSLVRDTQY
TRBV7-6 | NA | 15 | NA | ASSPGTPRSSGNEQF
TRBV5-6 | NA | 12 | TRBD1 | ASSPGTGRDGYT
TRBV15 | once | 16 | NA | ATSRGLRTVWSGNTIY
TRBV19 | NA | 11 | TRBD1 | ASIGTGGPPQH
TRBV7-9 | NA | 17 | NA | ASSYPPGRPYSGANVLT
TRBV18 | NA | 10 | NA | ASSLGQGEAF
TRBV19 | once | 13 | NA | ASSISQGNSGEQY
TRBV2 | NA | 10 | NA | ASTEQSYGYT
TRBV19 | NA | 11 | NA | ASSIQGDHGYT
TRBV6-5 | NA | 14 | TRBD1 | ASSYTGTGGNNEQF
TRBV7-9 | NA | 15 | NA | ASSLAEADPIQETQY
TRBV29-1 | NA | 11 | NA | SVEELSNEKLF
TRBV19 | medium-sized | 12 | NA | AGQDSYSNQPQH
TRBV7-2 | once | 14 | TRBD2 | ASSLAQTSGRIEQF
TRBV6-5 | NA | 13 | NA | ASSYRGFGNQPQH
TRBV7-2 | NA | 11 | TRBD1 | ASRPGTGQSLF
TRBV29-1 | few | 9 | NA | SVSEGGGYT
TRBV30 | NA | 13 | NA | AWSDKGPGANVLT
TRBV29-1 | NA | 13 | NA | SVEDWGSGARGLT
TRBV10-3 | NA | 11 | NA | AISGYSDTEAF